The clone carrying this TCR beta chain was recorded a few times. The CDR3 has 12 residues. Looked up from germline, CDR1 is LGHNT and CDR2 is FRNRAP. V lost 2 bases and J lost 2, with 3 bases in between. The data were obtained in a study of T-cell reconstitution after alpha-beta-depleted transplantation in children. As it was prepared, the TCRbeta library received unique molecular identifiers. TCRdb fed the PCR reads into MiXCR, producing one record per CDR3 protein. The table shows about 420,000 distinct CDR3 sequences, with approximately 11% occurring only once. The chain uses TRBV12-5 and TRBJ1-2, with D hard to call. The source material was PBMCs from the stem cell graft donor, sampled from the stem cell graft. This TCR was recovered from a human donor who donated a stem cell graft to a child with acute myeloid leukemia. CDR3 coding DNA: TGTGCTAGTGGTTTGATCAACTATGGCTACACCTTC. Translation: CASGLINYGYTF. Complete variable domain (other parts from reference TRBV12-5 and TRBJ1-2): DARVTQTPRHKVTEMGQEVTMRCQPILGHNTVFWYRQTMMQGLELLAYFRNRAPLDDSGMPKDRFSAEMPDATLATLKIQPSEPRDSAVYFCASGLINYGYTFGSGTRLTVV.